Shown below are 21 T cell receptor beta chains from a single sample sequenced in a study of T cells in localized non-small cell lung cancer. The protocol was immunoSEQ multiplex PCR, while the TCRdb copy is restricted to in-frame clones and leaves out a portion. This table has around 6,000 clones, 80% to 90% appearing once. The specimen comprised peripheral blood, sampled before any cancer treatment. Receptors originate from a male donor older than 55 with stage I lung adenocarcinoma.

This clone was observed once. This chain connects TRBV5-1 to TRBJ2-6, with D possibly matching TRBD1 (5 bases). V lost 2 bases and J lost 0, with 9 bases in between. CDR3 size: 16 residues. The germline gives CDR1 SGHRS, CDR2 YFSETQ. As DNA, the CDR3 is TGCGCCAGCAGCTTTTCAGGGTTCTCTGGGGCCAACGTCCTGACTTTC. This sequence encodes CASSFSGFSGANVLTF.

J is TRBJ2-6 and V is TRBV12-5; possible D gene TRBD1, 5 bases. This CDR3 has 15 residues. V gave up 5 bases and J gave up 0 bases, with 8 bases separating them. The germline V gene has CDR1 LGHNT and CDR2 FRNRAP. The CDR3 bases are TGTGCTAGTGGTATAGGACACTCTGGGGCCAACGTCCTGACTTTC. Translation gives CASGIGHSGANVLTF.

The chain recombines TRBV28 with TRBJ1-3, with a weak D call TRBD1 (5 bases). The CDR3 is 12 residues long. From germline, CDR1 is MDHEN and CDR2 SYDVKM. V lost 8 bases, J lost 7 bases, and 12 bases lay in between. The CDR3 coding sequence is TGTGCCAGCGGAGTCGGGGGGAACACCATATATTTT. Translation: CASGVGGNTIYF.

The J gene is TRBJ1-2, the V gene TRBV19; 9 bases align to TRBD1. CDR3 size: 18 residues. CDR1 and CDR2 from the germline V gene are LNHDA and SQIVND (reference sequence). The J segment lost 4 bases and the V segment lost 5 bases, leaving 17 bases of the junction unmatched. CDR3 sequence (DNA): TGTGCCAGTAGTTATACAACGGGACAGGGAGCCAGAGGCTATGGCTACACCTTC. This gives the protein CASSYTTGQGARGYGYTF. The full variable domain, its missing parts supplied by reference TRBV19 and TRBJ1-2, is DGGITQSPKYLFRKEGQNVTLSCEQNLNHDAMYWYRQDPGQGLRLIYYSQIVNDFQKGDIAEGYSVSREKKESFPLTVTSAQKNPTAFYLCASSYTTGQGARGYGYTFGSGTRLTVV.

This clone was found once. The chain is built from TRBV19 and TRBJ2-3; D ambiguous. There are 16 residues in the CDR3. CDR1 LNHDA and CDR2 SQIVND come from the germline V gene (reference sequence). V was shortened by 5 bases and J by 0 bases, with 15 bases between the two germline ends. The CDR3 loop reads CASSPTRLYSTDTQYF. DNA for the CDR3: TGTGCCAGTAGTCCCACACGGCTATATAGCACAGATACGCAGTATTTT.

This chain uses TRBV10-3 with TRBJ2-1; D gene unclear. CDR1 is ENHRY, CDR2 SYGVKD, per germline. V gave up 4 bases and J gave up 6 bases, with 13 bases separating them. The CDR3 covers 14 residues. The CDR3 nucleotides are TGTGCCATCAGTGGGACGCAAATGACCAATGAGCAGTTCTTC. Amino acid sequence: CAISGTQMTNEQFF.

The chain combines TRBV9 with TRBJ2-6; D unresolved. The CDR3 covers 16 residues. V shed 3 bases and J shed 0 bases, with 10 bases lying between them. In germline, CDR1 is SGDLS, CDR2 YYNGEE. In nucleotides, the CDR3 is TGTGCCAGCAGCGACCGGACCCTCTCTGGGGCCAACGTCCTGACTTTC. Its protein is CASSDRTLSGANVLTF.

The J gene is TRBJ2-7, the V gene TRBV9; no reliable D call. The CDR3 has 13 residues. The V and J ends lost 0 bases and 3 bases respectively, with 7 bases between them. The V gene's germline CDR1 is SGDLS and CDR2 YYNGEE. CDR3 protein: CASSVVHNYEQYV. The DNA of the CDR3 is TGTGCCAGCAGCGTAGTACATAACTACGAGCAGTACGTC.

The chain uses TRBV27 and TRBJ2-1; 8 nucleotides line up with TRBD2. The CDR3 runs 13 residues. Germline assignment: CDR1 MNHEY and CDR2 SMNVEV (reference sequence). V shed 9 bases and J 7 bases; nucleotides not matched to a gene: 8. CDR3 nucleotide sequence: TGTGCCAGTCGACGGGGGGGCAGGAATGAGCAGTTCTTC. This codes for CASRRGGRNEQFF.

The sample holds one count of this clone. CDR3 nucleotide sequence: TGTGCCATCGGCAGGGGAAGCACTGAAGCTTTCTTT. It codes for CAIGRGSTEAFF. J is TRBJ1-1 and V is TRBV10-3; weak D call: TRBD1 (6 bases). In germline, CDR1 is ENHRY, CDR2 SYGVKD. V lost 8 bases, J lost 4 bases, and 11 bases lay in between. This CDR3 is built from 12 residues.

The chain links TRBV6-5 to TRBJ1-4, with D maybe TRBD1 (5 bases). The germline V and J ends were trimmed by 5 bases and 5 bases, with 12 bases remaining between them. The CDR3 has 14 residues. In germline, CDR1 is MNHEY, CDR2 SVGAGI. The chain's CDR3 is CASSPTELNEKLFF. CDR3 bases: TGTGCCAGCAGTCCGACAGAGTTAAATGAAAAACTGTTTTTT.

V usage is TRBV18 and J usage is TRBJ1-1; unclear D gene. In germline, CDR1 is KGHSH, CDR2 LQKENI. The V and J ends lost 4 bases and 5 bases respectively, with 14 bases between them. This CDR3 contains 14 residues. The CDR3 bases are TGTGCCAGCTCACTTAAAGAGAGGAGGACTGAAGCTTTCTTT. Translating it yields CASSLKERRTEAFF.

The gene calls are TRBV30 and TRBJ1-5, with D possibly matching TRBD1 (6 bases). The CDR3 covers 13 residues. Trimming removed 1 base at V and 5 bases at J, with 9 bases between. In germline, CDR1 is GTSNPN, CDR2 SVGIG (reference sequence). The CDR3 loop reads CAWSDRAHQPQHF. In nucleotides, the CDR3 is TGTGCCTGGAGTGACAGGGCTCATCAGCCCCAGCATTTT.

V usage is TRBV6-5 and J usage is TRBJ1-1; D gene ambiguous. V was pared by 2 bases and J by 0 bases, with 7 bases between. The V gene's germline CDR1 is MNHEY and CDR2 SVGAGI. The CDR3 runs 14 residues. CDR3 in amino acids: CASSYADMNTEAFF. CDR3 in DNA: TGTGCCAGCAGTTACGCGGATATGAACACTGAAGCTTTCTTT.

The genes are TRBV9 and TRBJ2-1, with 12 positions matching TRBD2. The V and J ends lost 2 bases and 7 bases, in that order; junction bases with no gene match: 4. This CDR3 has 15 amino acids. Germline-derived CDR1 and CDR2 are SGDLS and YYNGEE. CDR3 residues: CASSVELAGGNEQFF. CDR3 sequence (DNA): TGTGCCAGCAGCGTTGAACTAGCGGGAGGTAATGAGCAGTTCTTC.

Regarding this clone: One end of the junction does not line up with germline, which may come from a read error. This sequence joins TRBV7-7 and TRBJ2-3; D is undetermined. The CDR3 runs to 12 residues. Germline CDR1 and CDR2: SSHAT and FNYEAQ (reference sequence). The CDR3 DNA reads TGTGCTAGCAGTTCCAAGATAGATACGCAGTATTTT. Encoded protein: CASSSKIDTQYF.

The chain is built from TRBV19 and TRBJ2-7; 8 bases fit TRBD1. Germline values: CDR1 LNHDA, CDR2 SQIVND (reference sequence). V trimming: 6 bases; J trimming: 7 bases; junction bases outside the gene matches: 14. This CDR3 region has 15 residues. CDR3 sequence (DNA): TGTGCCAGTAGCCGAACCGGGACAGGTCGGGGGGAGCAGTACTTC. This sequence encodes CASSRTGTGRGEQYF.

DNA of the CDR3: TGTGCCAGCAACAAGATCACAGATACGCAGTATTTT. Its protein is CASNKITDTQYF. J is TRBJ2-3 and V is TRBV7-3; D remains unclear. Trimming removed 7 bases at V and 2 bases at J, with 7 bases between. The CDR3 runs to 12 residues. CDR1 SGHTA and CDR2 FQGTGA come from the germline V gene.

The chain combines TRBV6-1 with TRBJ2-7, with 9 bases fitting TRBD2. This CDR3 comprises 14 residues. J was trimmed by 2 bases and V by 6 bases; bases with no gene match: 5. The V gene's germline CDR1 is MNHNS and CDR2 SASEGT. DNA for the CDR3: TGTGCCAGCAGGAAGCGGGAGGTGCCCTACGAGCAGTACTTC. Translating it yields CASRKREVPYEQYF.

The chain couples TRBV5-1 to TRBJ2-7; D unresolved. CDR3 length: 13 amino acids. Germline lookup yields CDR1 SGHRS and CDR2 YFSETQ. V was cut by 3 bases and J by 2 bases, with 9 bases left in between. For the CDR3, the DNA is TGCGCCAGCAGCTCGGACGGAGCCTACGAGCAGTACTTC. Protein product: CASSSDGAYEQYF. Variable domain in full (rest from reference TRBV5-1 and TRBJ2-7): KAGVTQTPRYLIKTRGQQVTLSCSPISGHRSVSWYQQTPGQGLQFLFEYFSETQRNKGNFPGRFSGRQFSNSRSEMNVSTLELGDSALYLCASSSDGAYEQYFGPGTRLTVT.

The chain joins TRBV18 to TRBJ2-3; 9 bases map to TRBD2. The trim removed 2 bases at V and 5 bases at J, leaving 8 bases unmatched. Looked up from germline, CDR1 is KGHSH and CDR2 is LQKENI. There are 16 residues in the CDR3. CDR3 DNA sequence: TGTGCCAGCTCACCATCCGGGACTAGCTCTGGAGATACGCAGTATTTT. It encodes CASSPSGTSSGDTQYF.